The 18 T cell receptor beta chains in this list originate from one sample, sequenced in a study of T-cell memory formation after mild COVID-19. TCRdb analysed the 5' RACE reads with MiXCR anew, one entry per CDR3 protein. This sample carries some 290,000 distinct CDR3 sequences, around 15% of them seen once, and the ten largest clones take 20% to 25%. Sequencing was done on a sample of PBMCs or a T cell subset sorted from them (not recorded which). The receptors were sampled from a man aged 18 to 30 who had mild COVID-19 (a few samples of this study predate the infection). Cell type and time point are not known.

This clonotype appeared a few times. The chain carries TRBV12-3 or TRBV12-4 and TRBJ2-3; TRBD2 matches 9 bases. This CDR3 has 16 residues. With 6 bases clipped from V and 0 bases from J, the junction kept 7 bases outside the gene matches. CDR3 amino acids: CASSTVAGESTDTQYF. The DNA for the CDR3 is TGTGCCAGCAGCACAGTAGCGGGGGAGAGCACAGATACGCAGTATTTT.

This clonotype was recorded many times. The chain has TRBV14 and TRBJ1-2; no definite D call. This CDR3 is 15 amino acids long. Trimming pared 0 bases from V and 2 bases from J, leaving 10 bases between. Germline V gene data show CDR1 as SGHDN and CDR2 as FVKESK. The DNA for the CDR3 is TGTGCCAGCAGCCAAGATCAGGAGTGGAACTATGGCTACACCTTC. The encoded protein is CASSQDQEWNYGYTF.

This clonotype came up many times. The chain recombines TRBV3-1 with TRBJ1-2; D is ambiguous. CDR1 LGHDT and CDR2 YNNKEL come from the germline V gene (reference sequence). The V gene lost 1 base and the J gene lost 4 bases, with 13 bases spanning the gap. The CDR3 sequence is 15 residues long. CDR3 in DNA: TGTGCCAGCAGCCAAGGGAGAGCTAAGCCCTATGGCTACACCTTC. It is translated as CASSQGRAKPYGYTF.

The CDR3 sequence: CASSARGAPSYNEQFF. The CDR3 region has the DNA TGTGCCAGCAGCGCCCGAGGGGCACCATCCTACAATGAGCAGTTCTTC. This sequence joins TRBV6-2 or TRBV6-3 and TRBJ2-1; D assignment may be TRBD1 or TRBD2 (5 bases each). Germline CDR1 MNHEY, CDR2 SVGEGT. The CDR3 extends over 16 amino acids. V dropped 6 bases and J dropped 1 base, with 16 bases sitting between them.

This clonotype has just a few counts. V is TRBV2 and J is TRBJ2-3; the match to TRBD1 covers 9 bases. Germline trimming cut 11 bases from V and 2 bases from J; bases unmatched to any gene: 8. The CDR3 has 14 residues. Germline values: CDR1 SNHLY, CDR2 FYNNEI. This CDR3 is CAAERTGDTDTQYF. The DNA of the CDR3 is TGTGCCGCCGAGCGGACAGGGGACACAGATACGCAGTATTTT. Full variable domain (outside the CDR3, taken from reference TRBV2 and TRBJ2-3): EPEVTQTPSHQVTQMGQEVILRCVPISNHLYFYWYRQILGQKVEFLVSFYNNEISEKSEIFDDQFSVERPDGSNFTLKIRSTKLEDSAMYFCAAERTGDTDTQYFGPGTRLTVL.

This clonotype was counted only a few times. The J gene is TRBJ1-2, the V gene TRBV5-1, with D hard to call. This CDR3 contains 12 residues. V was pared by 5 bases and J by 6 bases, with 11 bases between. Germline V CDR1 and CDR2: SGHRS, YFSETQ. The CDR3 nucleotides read TGCGCCAGCAGGTGGTCGGACGATGGCTACACCTTC. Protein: CASRWSDDGYTF. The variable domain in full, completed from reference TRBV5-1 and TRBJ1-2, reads KAGVTQTPRYLIKTRGQQVTLSCSPISGHRSVSWYQQTPGQGLQFLFEYFSETQRNKGNFPGRFSGRQFSNSRSEMNVSTLELGDSALYLCASRWSDDGYTFGSGTRLTVV.

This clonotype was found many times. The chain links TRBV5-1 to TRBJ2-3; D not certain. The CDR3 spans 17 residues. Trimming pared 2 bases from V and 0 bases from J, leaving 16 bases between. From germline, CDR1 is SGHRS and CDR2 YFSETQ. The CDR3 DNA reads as TGCGCCAGCAGCTTCTCCCCGCATACCTCTAGCACAGATACGCAGTATTTT. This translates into CASSFSPHTSSTDTQYF.

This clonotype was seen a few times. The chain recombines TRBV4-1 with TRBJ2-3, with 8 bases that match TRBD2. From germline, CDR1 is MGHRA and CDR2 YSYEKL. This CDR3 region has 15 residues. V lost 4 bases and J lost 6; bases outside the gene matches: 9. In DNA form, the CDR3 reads TGCGCCAGCAGCCGTCCGCGGGGGGTCTTCGATACGCAGTATTTT. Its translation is CASSRPRGVFDTQYF.

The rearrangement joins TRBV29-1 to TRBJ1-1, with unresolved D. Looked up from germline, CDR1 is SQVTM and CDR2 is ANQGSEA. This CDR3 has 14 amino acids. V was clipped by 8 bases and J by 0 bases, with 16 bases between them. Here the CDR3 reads CSLRRGGVNTEAFF. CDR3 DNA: TGCAGCCTAAGGCGGGGTGGTGTGAACACTGAAGCTTTCTTT.

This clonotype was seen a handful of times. The CDR3 protein is CASSLQGTGAFF. CDR3 sequence (DNA): TGTGCCAGCAGCTTACAGGGAACAGGAGCTTTCTTT. The chain couples TRBV11-2 to TRBJ1-1; D may be TRBD1 (5 bases). V was clipped by 2 bases and J by 10 bases, with 11 bases between them. Germline values: CDR1 SGHAT, CDR2 FQNNGV. The CDR3 extends over 12 amino acids.

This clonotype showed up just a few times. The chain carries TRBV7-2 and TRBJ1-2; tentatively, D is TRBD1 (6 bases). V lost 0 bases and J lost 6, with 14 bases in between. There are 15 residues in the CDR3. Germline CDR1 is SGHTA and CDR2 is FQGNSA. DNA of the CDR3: TGTGCCAGCAGCTTAGCGGCGGGGGCTGATAATGGCTACACCTTC. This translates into CASSLAAGADNGYTF.

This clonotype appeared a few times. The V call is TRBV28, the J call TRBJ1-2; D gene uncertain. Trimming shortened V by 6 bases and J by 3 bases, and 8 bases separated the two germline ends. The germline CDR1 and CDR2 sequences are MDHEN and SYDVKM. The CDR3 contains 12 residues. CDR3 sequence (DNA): TGTGCCAGCAGCACAACCTACTATGGCTACACCTTC. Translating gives CASSTTYYGYTF.

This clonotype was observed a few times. CDR3 DNA sequence: TGTGCCAGCAGCAAAGCCGGACAGGGTCTCGAAAAACTGTTTTTT. Amino acid sequence: CASSKAGQGLEKLFF. This chain joins TRBV21-1 and TRBJ1-4; the table calls TRBD1, which could not be checked here. TRBV21-1 is listed as a pseudogene. The CDR3 consists of 15 residues.

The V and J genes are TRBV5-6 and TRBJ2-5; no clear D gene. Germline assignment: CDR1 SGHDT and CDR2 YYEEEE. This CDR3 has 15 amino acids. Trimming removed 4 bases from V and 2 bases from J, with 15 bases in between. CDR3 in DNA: TGTGCCAGCAGCATCAGAAACCGGGTACAAGAGACCCAGTACTTC. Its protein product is CASSIRNRVQETQYF.

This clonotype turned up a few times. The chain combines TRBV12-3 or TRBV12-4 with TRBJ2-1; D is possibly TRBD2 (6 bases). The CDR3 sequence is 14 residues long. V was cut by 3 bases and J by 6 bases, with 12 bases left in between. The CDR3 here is CASSFGGGSNEQFF. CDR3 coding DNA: TGTGCCAGCAGTTTCGGGGGAGGATCCAATGAGCAGTTCTTC.

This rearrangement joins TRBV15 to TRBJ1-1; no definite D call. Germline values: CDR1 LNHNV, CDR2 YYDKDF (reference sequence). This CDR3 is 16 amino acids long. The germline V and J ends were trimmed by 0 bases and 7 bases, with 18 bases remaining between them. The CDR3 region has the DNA TGTGCCACCAGCAGAGATTCAGTCAGCTCCGGCGGTGAAGCTTTCTTT. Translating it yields CATSRDSVSSGGEAFF.

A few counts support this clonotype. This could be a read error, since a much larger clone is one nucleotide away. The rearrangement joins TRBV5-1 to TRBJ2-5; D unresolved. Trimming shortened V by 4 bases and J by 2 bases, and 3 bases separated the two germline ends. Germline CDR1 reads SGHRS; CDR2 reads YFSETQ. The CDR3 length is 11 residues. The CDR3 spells CASSMQETQYF. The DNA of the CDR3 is TGCGCCAGCAGCATGCAAGAGACCCAGTACTTC.

CDR3 loop: CASSPRGRHYGYTF. In DNA, the CDR3 is TGTGCCAGCAGTCCCCGGGGCAGGCACTATGGCTACACCTTC. The rearrangement links TRBV28 to TRBJ1-2, with D tentatively TRBD1 (5 bases). The germline V gene has CDR1 MDHEN and CDR2 SYDVKM. CDR3 length equals 14 residues. Trimming left V 5 bases short and J 3 bases short, with 13 bases between.